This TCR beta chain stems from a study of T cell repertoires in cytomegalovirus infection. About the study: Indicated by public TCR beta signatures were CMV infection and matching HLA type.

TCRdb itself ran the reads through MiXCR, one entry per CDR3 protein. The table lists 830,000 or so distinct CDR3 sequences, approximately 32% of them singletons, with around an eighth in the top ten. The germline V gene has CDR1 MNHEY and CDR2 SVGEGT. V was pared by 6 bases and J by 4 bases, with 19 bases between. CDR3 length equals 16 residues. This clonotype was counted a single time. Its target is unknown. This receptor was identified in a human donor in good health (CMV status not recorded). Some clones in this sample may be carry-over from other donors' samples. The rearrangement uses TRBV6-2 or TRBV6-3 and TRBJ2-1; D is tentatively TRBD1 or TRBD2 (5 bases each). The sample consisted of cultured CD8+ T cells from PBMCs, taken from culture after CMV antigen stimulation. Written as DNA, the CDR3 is TGTGCCAGCAGCTTTTCCCGGGACCCCGTTTACAATGAGCAGTTCTTC. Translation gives CASSFSRDPVYNEQFF.